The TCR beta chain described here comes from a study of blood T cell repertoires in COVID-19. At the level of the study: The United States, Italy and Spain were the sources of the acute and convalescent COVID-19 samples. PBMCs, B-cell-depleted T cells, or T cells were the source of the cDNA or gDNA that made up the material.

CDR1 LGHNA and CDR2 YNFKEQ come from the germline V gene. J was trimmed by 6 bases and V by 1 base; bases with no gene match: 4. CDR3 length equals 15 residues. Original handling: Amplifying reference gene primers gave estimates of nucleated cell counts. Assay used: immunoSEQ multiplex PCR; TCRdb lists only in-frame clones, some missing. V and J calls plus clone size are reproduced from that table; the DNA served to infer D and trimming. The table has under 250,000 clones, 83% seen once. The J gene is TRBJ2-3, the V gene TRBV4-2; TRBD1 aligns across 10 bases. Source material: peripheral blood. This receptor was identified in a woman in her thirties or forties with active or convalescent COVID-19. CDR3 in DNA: TGTGCCAGCAGCCAAGCAACGGGACAGGGGGATACGCAGTATTTT. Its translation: CASSQATGQGDTQYF.